This TCR beta chain was obtained from a study of a mutant IDH1 vaccine in newly diagnosed glioma. Looking at the study overall: Vaccines were begun 4-6 weeks after radiotherapy alone, or with temozolomide cycles.

Time point meaning: week 11, during vaccination. The study gave 300 ug of mutant IDH1 20-mer peptide per vaccine dose, with topical imiquimod. Germline CDR1 is SGHNT and CDR2 is YYREEE (reference sequence). V was clipped by 4 bases and J by 8 bases; unmatched bases: 8. CDR3 length: 13 amino acids. With respect to this clone: Antigen: not known.

Clones were sequenced by immunoSEQ multiplex PCR, and TCRdb holds only the in-frame ones, with some missing. Of about 36,000 clones listed, roughly 80% are singletons. This chain uses TRBV5-4 with TRBJ1-2; 7 bases are shared with TRBD1. The TCR sequence derives from a woman in her thirties with glioma. Some clones in this sample may be carry-over from other donors' samples. This material consisted of peripheral blood mononuclear cells (PBMCs), taken from a glioma patient whose treatment included an IDH1 peptide vaccine. CDR3 sequence (DNA): TGTGCCAGCAGCGAAACAGGGGCACGGGGCTACACCTTC. As protein: CASSETGARGYTF.